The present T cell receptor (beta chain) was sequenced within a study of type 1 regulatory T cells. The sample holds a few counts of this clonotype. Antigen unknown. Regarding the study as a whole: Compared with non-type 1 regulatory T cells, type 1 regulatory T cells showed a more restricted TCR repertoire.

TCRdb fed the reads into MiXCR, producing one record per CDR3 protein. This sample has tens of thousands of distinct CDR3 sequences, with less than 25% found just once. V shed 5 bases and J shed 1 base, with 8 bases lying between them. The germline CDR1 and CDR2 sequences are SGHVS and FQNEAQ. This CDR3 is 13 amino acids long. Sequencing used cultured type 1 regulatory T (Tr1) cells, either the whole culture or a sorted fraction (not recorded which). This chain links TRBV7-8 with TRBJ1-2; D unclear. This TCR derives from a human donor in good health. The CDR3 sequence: CASSKEVNYGYTF. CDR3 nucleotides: TGTGCCAGCAGCAAAGAGGTTAACTATGGCTACACCTTC.